This TCR beta chain was identified during a study of T cells in Graves' hyperthyroidism and ophthalmopathy. Study overall: Peripheral blood was acquired at first diagnosis, ahead of any therapy whatsoever. The study, taken as a whole, reports: Most expanded thyroid clonotypes above 0.001 recurred in blood. Ophthalmopathy onset followed model prediction by a median around six months.

Patients having uncontrolled infection, another autoimmune disease, pregnancy or lactation were not included. Germline assignment: CDR1 ENHRY and CDR2 SYGVKD. The CDR3 totals 13 residues. V was trimmed by 2 bases and J by 3 bases, leaving 8 bases between them. Template material for amplifying TCR beta CDR3 regions consisted of RNA transcripts. The HTBI primer set was used in a first-round RT-PCR of the TCR CDR3. TCRdb processed the multiplex PCR reads anew with MiXCR; each CDR3 protein has one entry. The sample lists some 800,000 distinct CDR3 sequences, over 35% seen once, with approximately 10% in the top ten. Comment on this clonotype: No antigen is known for it.

The sequenced sample consisted of blood. The source is a man younger than 30 with Graves' hyperthyroidism. V gene TRBV10-3 combines with J gene TRBJ2-7; D perhaps matches TRBD1 (5 bases). CDR3: CAISEGTGYEQYF. The CDR3 DNA reads TGTGCCATCAGTGAGGGAACAGGCTACGAGCAGTACTTC.